The next 16 T cell receptor beta chains were all read from a single sample in a study of blood T cells in healthy people across ages. Combining a sample-barcoded 5' primer with a J-beta primer mix, a second PCR ran for roughly 7 to 12 cycles. TCRdb fed the 5' RACE reads into MiXCR, producing one record per CDR3 protein. The repertoire has approximately 400,000 distinct CDR3 sequences, 50% to 60% of them found once; the top ten carry 50% to 65%. The sample consisted of blood. The receptors here all came from a man aged 55-75 years in good health.

Only a few counts were recorded for this clonotype. The chain is built from TRBV2 and TRBJ2-1; 10 positions agree with TRBD2. Germline assignment: CDR1 SNHLY and CDR2 FYNNEI. This CDR3 comprises 15 residues. V shed 4 bases and J 6 bases; nucleotides not matched to a gene: 6. The CDR3 region has the DNA TGTGCCAGCAGTGCCCGGGGACTAGCGTTCAATGAGCAGTTCTTC. Its protein product is CASSARGLAFNEQFF.

The rearrangement uses TRBV29-1 and TRBJ2-7; D might be TRBD2 (7 bases). This CDR3 has 14 residues. V was trimmed by 4 bases and J by 2 bases, leaving 15 bases between them. Germline V gene lookup returns CDR1 SQVTM and CDR2 ANQGSEA. Here the CDR3 reads CSVAAGDITYEQYF. The CDR3 DNA is TGCAGCGTTGCGGCGGGGGACATCACCTACGAGCAGTACTTC.

The chain links TRBV2 to TRBJ2-3, with D possibly being TRBD1 or TRBD2 (5 bases each). Deletions cut 6 bases from V and 4 bases from J, with 14 bases between. Per germline, CDR1 SNHLY and CDR2 FYNNEI. This CDR3 has 14 residues. CDR3 loop: CASRAGAVADTQYF. In DNA form, the CDR3 reads TGTGCCAGCAGGGCCGGGGCAGTTGCAGATACGCAGTATTTT.

The genes are TRBV3-1 and TRBJ2-3; 14 nucleotides agree with TRBD2. Trimming cost V 4 bases and J 0 bases; bases outside gene matches: 9. The CDR3 length is 19 residues. Germline CDR1 is LGHDT and CDR2 is YNNKEL (reference sequence). The CDR3 reads CASSPGTSGSPTSTDTQYF. Written as DNA, the CDR3 is TGTGCCAGCAGCCCCGGGACTAGCGGGAGCCCCACCAGCACAGATACGCAGTATTTT.

The chain uses TRBV29-1 and TRBJ1-1; TRBD1 aligns across 7 bases. Germline trimming cut 5 bases from V and 1 base from J; bases unmatched to any gene: 4. The CDR3 covers 13 residues. Germline V gene lookup returns CDR1 SQVTM and CDR2 ANQGSEA. The CDR3 sequence: CSVSGTANTEAFF. DNA of the CDR3: TGCAGCGTTTCCGGGACAGCGAACACTGAAGCTTTCTTT.

The gene calls are TRBV2 and TRBJ2-7, with 10 bases matching TRBD1. The junction had 3 bases not matched to a gene; V was cut back by 6 bases and J by 1 base. The CDR3 covers 14 residues. The germline V gene encodes CDR1 SNHLY and CDR2 FYNNEI. In DNA, the CDR3 is TGTGCCAGCAGAGGGACAGGGGTTTCCTACGAGCAGTACTTC. This translates into CASRGTGVSYEQYF.

The sample holds a few counts of this clonotype. The rearrangement uses TRBV29-1 and TRBJ2-7, with a possible D match to TRBD2 (5 bases). V lost 4 bases, J lost 2 bases, and 9 bases lay in between. This CDR3 has 12 residues. Germline V CDR1 and CDR2: SQVTM, ANQGSEA. The CDR3 DNA reads TGCAGCGTTGTGGACGGGACCTACGAGCAGTACTTC. This encodes CSVVDGTYEQYF.

This chain joins TRBV29-1 and TRBJ2-7, with 8 bases matching TRBD1. V gave up 2 bases and J gave up 3 bases; unmatched junction bases: 12. The CDR3 runs 16 residues. Looked up from germline, CDR1 is SQVTM and CDR2 is ANQGSEA. CDR3 residues: CSVELGDRLFYYEQYF. The CDR3, as DNA: TGCAGCGTTGAATTGGGGGACAGGCTTTTTTACTACGAGCAGTACTTC.

At least ten counts were recorded for this clonotype. This chain links TRBV12-3 or TRBV12-4 with TRBJ2-3, with 7 bases that match TRBD2. Trimming at V came to 2 bases and at J to 1 base, leaving 3 bases not matched to a gene. The CDR3 has 15 residues. This CDR3 reads CASSLTRGGTDTQYF. As DNA, the CDR3 is TGTGCCAGCAGTTTAACTCGGGGGGGCACAGATACGCAGTATTTT.

V usage is TRBV6-1 and J usage is TRBJ2-7, with 8 bases that match TRBD1. Germline lookup yields CDR1 MNHNS and CDR2 SASEGT. Unmatched junction bases numbered 3, after V lost 8 bases and J lost 3 bases. This CDR3 has 12 residues. The CDR3 DNA follows: TGTGCCAGCCGACAGGGGTTCTACGAGCAGTACTTC. It specifies CASRQGFYEQYF.

The rearrangement joins TRBV27 to TRBJ2-5, with 7 nucleotides matching TRBD2. Germline values: CDR1 MNHEY, CDR2 SMNVEV (reference sequence). This CDR3 has 15 amino acids. Trimming removed 5 bases from V and 11 bases from J; junction bases left unmatched: 17. Here the CDR3 DNA reads TGTGCCAGCAGTCCGGGACGAGCGGGGCCCTACAAGCAGTACTTC. Translating gives CASSPGRAGPYKQYF.

The chain has TRBV3-1 and TRBJ2-7; 12 nucleotides agree with TRBD2. The J call may not be correct, given that the DNA end is closer to TRBJ2-5. CDR3 length equals 16 residues. Germline values: CDR1 LGHDT, CDR2 YNNKEL (reference sequence). The CDR3 here is CASSPPGLAGGETQYF. CDR3 coding DNA: TGTGCCAGCAGCCCTCCGGGACTAGCGGGCGGAGAGACCCAGTACTTC.

This chain connects TRBV20-1 to TRBJ2-7; no reliable D call. The germline V gene has CDR1 DFQATT and CDR2 SNEGSKA (reference sequence). Trimming removed 5 bases from V and 4 bases from J, with 18 bases in between. This CDR3 has 14 residues. DNA for the CDR3: TGCAGTGCTCCAAACTGGGAAACGGAATACGAGCAGTACTTC. This encodes CSAPNWETEYEQYF.

This clonotype was counted at least ten times. The chain is built from TRBV5-6 and TRBJ1-5; D unclear. Germline lookup yields CDR1 SGHDT and CDR2 YYEEEE. Trimming cost V 1 base and J 2 bases, with 13 bases left between them. This CDR3 has 16 residues. CDR3: CASSLMGLRRNQPQHF. CDR3 coding DNA: TGTGCCAGCAGCTTGATGGGGTTACGTCGCAATCAGCCCCAGCATTTT. Filled out from reference TRBV5-6 and TRBJ1-5, the complete variable domain reads DAGVTQSPTHLIKTRGQQVTLRCSPKSGHDTVSWYQQALGQGPQFIFQYYEEEERQRGNFPDRFSGHQFPNYSSELNVNALLLGDSALYLCASSLMGLRRNQPQHFGDGTRLSIL.

Comment on this clonotype: This sequence may be a read error, since a much larger clone differs from it by one base. The chain carries TRBV10-3 and TRBJ2-3, with D possibly matching TRBD1 (6 bases). Germline loops: CDR1 ENHRY, CDR2 SYGVKD. The CDR3 covers 14 residues. The CDR3 DNA is TGTGCCACCAAAAGGACAGAAAGCACAGATACGCGGTATTTT. Amino acids: CATKRTESTDTRYF.

This clonotype was seen a few times. The chain combines TRBV4-1 with TRBJ2-7, with D tentatively TRBD2 (5 bases). From germline, CDR1 is MGHRA and CDR2 YSYEKL. Deletions cut 0 bases from V and 3 bases from J, with 15 bases between. The CDR3 loop spans 16 amino acids. CDR3 residues: CASSQDHSEGYYEQYF. As DNA, the CDR3 is TGCGCCAGCAGCCAAGACCATTCCGAGGGTTACTACGAGCAGTACTTC.